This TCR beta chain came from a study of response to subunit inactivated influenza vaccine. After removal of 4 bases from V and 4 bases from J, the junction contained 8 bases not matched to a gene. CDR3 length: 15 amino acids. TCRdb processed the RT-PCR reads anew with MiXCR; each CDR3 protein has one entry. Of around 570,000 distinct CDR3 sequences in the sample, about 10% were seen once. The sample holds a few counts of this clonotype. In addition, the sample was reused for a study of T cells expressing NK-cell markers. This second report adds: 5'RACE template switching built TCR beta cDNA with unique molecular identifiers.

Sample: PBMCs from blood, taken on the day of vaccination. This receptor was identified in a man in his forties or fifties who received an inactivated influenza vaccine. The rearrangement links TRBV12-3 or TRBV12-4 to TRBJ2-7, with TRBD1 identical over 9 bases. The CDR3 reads CASSWGGTGSYEQYF. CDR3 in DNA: TGTGCCAGCAGTTGGGGCGGGACAGGGTCGTACGAGCAGTACTTC.